These 30 T cell receptor beta chains originate from one sample sequenced in a study of siplizumab effects on memory and regulatory T cells (dated by TCRdb to between 2019 and 2020). To prepare the library, the immunoSEQ multiplex PCR assay was applied. In TCRdb, the immuneACCESS table is reduced to in-frame sequences with V and J assigned. These tables do not hold every clone; where another copy was compared, an unresolved V gene accounts for under half, and the others remain unexplained. This sample holds about 100,000 clones; about 93% were observed only once. About 1.1% of the sample is in the top ten clones. The sequenced sample was CD4+ T cells sorted from blood. The receptors originated from a human donor in good health.

The chain uses TRBV9 and TRBJ2-2; D remains unclear. Germline CDR1 SGDLS, CDR2 YYNGEE. The CDR3 is 14 amino acids. The V and J ends lost 2 bases and 2 bases respectively, with 7 bases between them. The chain's CDR3 is CASSVYGNTGELFF. The CDR3 DNA reads TGTGCCAGCAGCGTGTACGGAAACACCGGGGAGCTGTTTTTT.

This chain links TRBV5-5 with TRBJ2-1, with 15 positions matching TRBD2. The CDR3 is made up of 17 amino acids. The trim removed 0 bases at V and 12 bases at J, leaving 10 bases unmatched. Germline lookup yields CDR1 SGHKS and CDR2 YYEKEE (reference sequence). The CDR3 sequence is CASSLAQGLAGGARQFF. The CDR3 DNA follows: TGTGCCAGCAGCTTGGCCCAAGGACTAGCGGGAGGGGCTAGGCAGTTCTTC.

This chain joins TRBV2 and TRBJ2-2; tentatively, D is TRBD1 (5 bases). Trimming removed 4 bases at V and 6 bases at J, with 6 bases between. The CDR3 totals 12 residues. Germline CDR1 is SNHLY and CDR2 is FYNNEI. The CDR3 nucleotides are TGTGCCAGCAGTGGACAGTCCGGGGAGCTGTTTTTT. Protein sequence: CASSGQSGELFF. Full variable domain (outside the CDR3, taken from reference TRBV2 and TRBJ2-2): EPEVTQTPSHQVTQMGQEVILRCVPISNHLYFYWYRQILGQKVEFLVSFYNNEISEKSEIFDDQFSVERPDGSNFTLKIRSTKLEDSAMYFCASSGQSGELFFGEGSRLTVL.

This chain links TRBV5-1 with TRBJ2-5; D might be TRBD1 (5 bases). V was shortened by 4 bases and J by 9 bases, with 16 bases between the two germline ends. CDR1 and CDR2 from the germline V gene are SGHRS and YFSETQ. CDR3 size: 13 residues. The CDR3 DNA reads as TGCGCCAGCAGCCTAGGACACGACACGTCCCAGTACTTC. This translates into CASSLGHDTSQYF.

This clone was counted a single time. The chain links TRBV5-1 to TRBJ2-1; D remains unclear. Per the germline V gene, CDR1 is SGHRS and CDR2 is YFSETQ. CDR3 length: 11 residues. V was shortened by 4 bases and J by 6 bases, with 5 bases between the two germline ends. The CDR3 spells CASSTLNEQFF. In DNA form, the CDR3 reads TGCGCCAGCAGCACCCTCAATGAGCAGTTCTTC.

The chain combines TRBV11-1 with TRBJ2-7; 7 bases map to TRBD1. CDR3 length: 14 amino acids. The germline V gene encodes CDR1 SGHAT and CDR2 FQDESV (reference sequence). The junction had 1 base not matched to a gene; V was cut back by 0 bases and J by 2 bases. The CDR3 protein is CASSLATGTYEQYF. The CDR3 nucleotides are TGTGCCAGCAGCTTAGCGACAGGGACCTACGAGCAGTACTTC.

The rearrangement links TRBV5-1 to TRBJ2-1; 7 bases agree with TRBD2. The trim removed 4 bases at V and 0 bases at J, leaving 4 bases unmatched. The CDR3 consists of 15 residues. Germline V gives CDR1 SGHRS, CDR2 YFSETQ. The CDR3 loop is CASSLGTISYNEQFF. Here the CDR3 DNA reads TGCGCCAGCAGCCTAGGGACTATCTCCTACAATGAGCAGTTCTTC.

The chain combines TRBV18 with TRBJ2-7, with D tentatively TRBD1 (6 bases). Per germline, CDR1 KGHSH and CDR2 LQKENI. This CDR3 spans 16 amino acids. Trimming left V 0 bases short and J 1 base short, with 13 bases between. CDR3 protein: CASSPPLPGDSYEQYF. In DNA, the CDR3 is TGTGCCAGCTCACCACCGCTGCCAGGGGATTCCTACGAGCAGTACTTC.

In DNA form, the CDR3 reads TGCGCCAGCAGCTTAGCTTTTGGCTCCGGGGAGCTGTTTTTT. Residues: CASSLAFGSGELFF. The V and J genes are TRBV5-1 and TRBJ2-2; D gene uncertain. V lost 2 bases and J 6 bases, leaving 11 bases between the germline ends. The CDR3 is 14 residues long. The germline V gene encodes CDR1 SGHRS and CDR2 YFSETQ. Full variable domain (missing parts from reference TRBV5-1 and TRBJ2-2): KAGVTQTPRYLIKTRGQQVTLSCSPISGHRSVSWYQQTPGQGLQFLFEYFSETQRNKGNFPGRFSGRQFSNSRSEMNVSTLELGDSALYLCASSLAFGSGELFFGEGSRLTVL.

The V gene is TRBV28, the J gene TRBJ2-4; D is undetermined. The germline CDR1 and CDR2 sequences are MDHEN and SYDVKM. Trimming took off 5 bases at V and 1 base at J, with 6 bases between the two ends. The CDR3 covers 13 residues. In nucleotides, the CDR3 is TGTGCCAGCAGTACCCCTGCCAAAAACATTCAGTACTTC. Protein: CASSTPAKNIQYF.

The V call is TRBV7-2, the J call TRBJ2-3; TRBD2 matches 7 bases. Germline V gene data show CDR1 as SGHTA and CDR2 as FQGNSA. V was clipped by 2 bases and J by 4 bases; unmatched bases: 6. The CDR3 totals 15 residues. The CDR3 region is CASSLPGRGPDTQYF. The CDR3 region has the DNA TGTGCCAGCAGCTTACCTGGGAGGGGCCCAGATACGCAGTATTTT.

The V call is TRBV7-9, the J call TRBJ1-1; tentative D call: TRBD1 (5 bases). Trimming took off 5 bases at V and 2 bases at J, with 15 bases between the two ends. This CDR3 is 15 amino acids long. Germline CDR1 reads SEHNR; CDR2 reads FQNEAQ (reference sequence). Here the CDR3 reads CASSLHGGRNTEAFF. The CDR3 region has the DNA TGTGCCAGCAGCCTCCACGGGGGGAGAAACACTGAAGCTTTCTTT.

The rearrangement links TRBV11-2 to TRBJ2-5; 9 bases match TRBD2. The CDR3 length is 14 residues. V shed 1 base, J shed 5 bases, and the junction held 2 bases outside the gene matches. CDR1 is SGHAT, CDR2 FQNNGV, per germline. CDR3 sequence: CASSLASGTETQYF. CDR3 bases: TGTGCCAGCAGCTTAGCTAGCGGGACTGAGACCCAGTACTTC.

DNA of the CDR3: TGCGCCAGCAGCTTGCTAAGCGTAGGTGGGGCCAACGTCCTGACTTTC. Amino acids: CASSLLSVGGANVLTF. The J gene is TRBJ2-6, the V gene TRBV5-1; D not certain. The CDR3 extends over 16 amino acids. Germline V gene data show CDR1 as SGHRS and CDR2 as YFSETQ. Between the trimmed V and J ends, which lost 1 base and 3 bases, there was a span of 11 bases.

This clone showed up just once. This chain uses TRBV27 with TRBJ1-5; 10 nucleotides align to TRBD1. CDR3 length: 16 amino acids. Per germline, CDR1 MNHEY and CDR2 SMNVEV (reference sequence). Trimming took 1 base from V and 7 from J; bases not matched to a gene: 7. CDR3 DNA sequence: TGTGCCAGCAGTTTATATGGGACAGGGGAAGGACAGCCCCAGCATTTT. This translates into CASSLYGTGEGQPQHF.

The chain has TRBV2 and TRBJ1-1; 8 bases line up with TRBD1. Trimming cost V 4 bases and J 5 bases; bases outside gene matches: 6. Germline lookup yields CDR1 SNHLY and CDR2 FYNNEI. CDR3 size: 14 residues. The CDR3 sequence is CASSVGQGGTEAFF. The DNA of the CDR3 is TGTGCCAGCAGTGTAGGACAGGGAGGAACTGAAGCTTTCTTT.

J is TRBJ1-4 and V is TRBV5-6, with D perhaps TRBD1 (5 bases). This CDR3 contains 18 residues. Trimming cost V 0 bases and J 0 bases, with 15 bases left between them. The germline V gene has CDR1 SGHDT and CDR2 YYEEEE. The CDR3 protein is CASSLARAGSSTNEKLFF. The CDR3 region has the DNA TGTGCCAGCAGCTTGGCCCGGGCAGGGTCCTCAACTAATGAAAAACTGTTTTTT.

A single count supports this clone. The J gene is TRBJ1-3, the V gene TRBV11-2, with a weak D call TRBD1 (6 bases). The CDR3 is 14 residues long. Germline V gene sequence: CDR1 SGHAT, CDR2 FQNNGV. Trimming took off 5 bases at V and 2 bases at J, with 10 bases between the two ends. CDR3 nucleotide sequence: TGTGCCAGCAGCCTCGGGACAACTGGAAACACCATATATTTT. This codes for CASSLGTTGNTIYF.

This clone was counted a single time. V and J are TRBV28 and TRBJ1-4; a possible D gene is TRBD1 (5 bases). V lost 0 bases and J lost 6, with 29 bases in between. This CDR3 region has 21 residues. CDR1 is MDHEN, CDR2 SYDVKM, per germline. The CDR3 region is CASSLWLGGGIGVGKDEKLFF. The CDR3 bases are TGTGCCAGCAGTTTATGGCTTGGGGGAGGGATAGGAGTAGGGAAAGATGAAAAACTGTTTTTT.

The J gene is TRBJ1-1, the V gene TRBV28; D possibly corresponds to TRBD1 (5 bases). There are 14 residues in the CDR3. CDR1 MDHEN and CDR2 SYDVKM come from the germline V gene. Trimming shortened V by 3 bases and J by 2 bases, and 10 bases separated the two germline ends. The DNA of the CDR3 is TGTGCCAGCAGTTTGACCGGGACCAACACTGAAGCTTTCTTT. This sequence encodes CASSLTGTNTEAFF. The entire variable domain, with the rest obtained from reference TRBV28 and TRBJ1-1, is as follows: DVKVTQSSRYLVKRTGEKVFLECVQDMDHENMFWYRQDPGLGLRLIYFSYDVKMKEKGDIPEGYSVSREKKERFSLILESASTNQTSMYLCASSLTGTNTEAFFGQGTRLTVV.

This sequence joins TRBV19 and TRBJ2-3; 11 bases match TRBD2. This CDR3 is built from 17 residues. Per the germline V gene, CDR1 is LNHDA and CDR2 is SQIVND (reference sequence). The trim removed 3 bases at V and 6 bases at J, leaving 11 bases unmatched. CDR3 residues: CASSIGGTSGRTDTQYF. CDR3 DNA: TGTGCCAGTAGTATCGGGGGAACTAGCGGGAGAACGGATACGCAGTATTTT.

This clone has just a few counts. Other DNA sequences from this sample encode an identical CDR3 as well. V and J are TRBV7-2 and TRBJ2-3; D gene uncertain. Looked up from germline, CDR1 is SGHTA and CDR2 is FQGNSA. The CDR3 is 11 residues long. Trimming cost V 3 bases and J 5 bases, with 3 bases left between them. CDR3 region: CASSFRDTQYF. The CDR3 bases are TGTGCCAGCAGCTTTCGAGATACGCAGTATTTT.

This chain uses TRBV6-5 with TRBJ1-2, with unresolved D. Trimming shortened V by 8 bases and J by 4 bases, and 14 bases separated the two germline ends. CDR3 length: 13 amino acids. CDR1 and CDR2 (germline): MNHEY, SVGAGI. CDR3 protein: CASRTTEGYGYTF. CDR3 in DNA: TGTGCCAGCCGTACGACGGAGGGCTATGGCTACACCTTC.

Worth noting for this clone: One junction end disagrees with the germline gene, perhaps due to a read error. V and J are TRBV5-1 and TRBJ2-2; 7 positions agree with TRBD1. CDR3 length: 16 amino acids. Per germline, CDR1 SGHRS and CDR2 YFSETQ. This CDR3 reads CASSLETGLRVAELLF. The CDR3 bases are TGCGCCAGCAGCTTGGAGACAGGGTTACGTGTGGCGGAGCTGCTTTTT.

V gene TRBV14 combines with J gene TRBJ2-7, with 7 bases fitting TRBD1. This CDR3 is 15 amino acids long. Germline V CDR1 and CDR2: SGHDN, FVKESK. V gave up 1 base and J gave up 7 bases; unmatched junction bases: 10. The CDR3 protein is CASSQAAQGVGEQYF. The DNA of the CDR3 is TGTGCCAGCAGCCAAGCAGCTCAGGGGGTAGGAGAGCAGTACTTC.

The chain joins TRBV10-2 to TRBJ2-2, with 12 bases identical to TRBD2. Germline trimming cut 7 bases from V and 5 bases from J; bases unmatched to any gene: 2. Germline V lookup: CDR1 WSHSY, CDR2 SAAADI. The CDR3 totals 14 residues. The CDR3, as DNA: TGCGCCAGCACGACTAGCGGGAGTACCGGGGAGCTGTTTTTT. Translated: CASTTSGSTGELFF.

The gene calls are TRBV5-4 and TRBJ2-7; 8 nucleotides line up with TRBD1. CDR3 length: 15 residues. Germline CDR1 reads SGHNT; CDR2 reads YYREEE (reference sequence). V was pared by 2 bases and J by 3 bases, with 7 bases of the junction left unmatched. The CDR3 DNA is TGTGCCAGCAGCTTACGACAGGGGAGCTTCTACGAGCAGTACTTC. Its protein is CASSLRQGSFYEQYF.

This clone has only one observation. The chain recombines TRBV19 with TRBJ2-2; 7 nucleotides agree with TRBD2. Germline V gene sequence: CDR1 LNHDA, CDR2 SQIVND (reference sequence). This CDR3 has 16 residues. With 3 bases clipped from V and 3 bases from J, the junction kept 7 bases outside the gene matches. The CDR3 protein is CASSMRGRGDTGELFF. For the CDR3, the DNA is TGTGCCAGTAGTATGCGCGGGAGAGGGGACACCGGGGAGCTGTTTTTT. Complete variable domain (other parts from reference TRBV19 and TRBJ2-2): DGGITQSPKYLFRKEGQNVTLSCEQNLNHDAMYWYRQDPGQGLRLIYYSQIVNDFQKGDIAEGYSVSREKKESFPLTVTSAQKNPTAFYLCASSMRGRGDTGELFFGEGSRLTVL.

The rearrangement uses TRBV27 and TRBJ2-3; 7 bases are a match to TRBD2. The CDR3 is made up of 14 amino acids. CDR1 and CDR2 (germline): MNHEY, SMNVEV (reference sequence). J was trimmed by 2 bases and V by 7 bases; bases with no gene match: 6. The CDR3 DNA is TGTGCCAGCAAGTGGACTAGGGCCACAGATACGCAGTATTTT. Encoded protein: CASKWTRATDTQYF.

The rearrangement links TRBV6-5 to TRBJ2-5; the D gene is possibly TRBD1 (5 bases). This CDR3 contains 14 residues. V was shortened by 6 bases and J by 1 base, with 12 bases between the two germline ends. Germline V gene lookup returns CDR1 MNHEY and CDR2 SVGAGI. For the CDR3, the DNA is TGTGCCAGCAGCCCCCGTAGGGGCCAAGAGACCCAGTACTTC. The encoded protein is CASSPRRGQETQYF.